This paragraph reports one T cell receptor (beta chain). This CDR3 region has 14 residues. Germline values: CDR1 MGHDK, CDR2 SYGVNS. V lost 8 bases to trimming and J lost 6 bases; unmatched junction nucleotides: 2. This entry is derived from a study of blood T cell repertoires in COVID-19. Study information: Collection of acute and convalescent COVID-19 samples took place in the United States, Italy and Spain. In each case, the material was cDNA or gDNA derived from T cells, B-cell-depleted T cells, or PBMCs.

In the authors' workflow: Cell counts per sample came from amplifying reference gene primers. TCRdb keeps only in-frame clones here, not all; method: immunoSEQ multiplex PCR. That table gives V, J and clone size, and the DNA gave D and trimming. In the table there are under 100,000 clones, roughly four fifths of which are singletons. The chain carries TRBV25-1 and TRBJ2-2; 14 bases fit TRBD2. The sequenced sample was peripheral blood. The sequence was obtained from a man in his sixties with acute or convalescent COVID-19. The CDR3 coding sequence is TGTGCCAGCGGGACTAGCGGGGGATCCGGGGAGCTGTTTTTT. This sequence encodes CASGTSGGSGELFF.